Below, 16 T cell receptor beta chains from the same sample are listed, as sequenced in a study of T cells in Graves' hyperthyroidism and ophthalmopathy. There were TCR beta CDR3 regions amplified from RNA transcripts. In the first-round RT-PCR of the TCR CDR3, the HTBI primer set was used. TCRdb re-called the multiplex PCR reads through MiXCR, storing one row per CDR3 protein. The sample carries approximately 610,000 distinct CDR3 sequences, about 14% recorded once. The sample comprised blood. The receptors stem from a middle-aged woman with Graves' ophthalmopathy.

The sample holds many counts of this clonotype. This chain uses TRBV20-1 with TRBJ1-1, with D uncertain. Germline loops: CDR1 DFQATT, CDR2 SNEGSKA (reference sequence). This CDR3 comprises 12 residues. Trimming removed 7 bases from V and 1 base from J, with 10 bases in between. The CDR3 region has the DNA TGCAGTGTGACACCCGGGAACACTGAAGCTTTCTTT. Translation gives CSVTPGNTEAFF.

This clonotype was observed at least ten times. The V call is TRBV6-1, the J call TRBJ1-1; the match to TRBD1 covers 10 bases. Germline values: CDR1 MNHNS, CDR2 SASEGT. The CDR3 spans 15 residues. The V and J ends lost 5 bases and 1 base, in that order; junction bases with no gene match: 4. The CDR3 DNA reads as TGTGCCAGCAGTCGACAGGGGGCTCAGAACACTGAAGCTTTCTTT. Protein sequence: CASSRQGAQNTEAFF.

This clonotype appeared many times. The V and J genes are TRBV12-3 or TRBV12-4 and TRBJ1-3; the D is unclear. Trimming shortened V by 6 bases and J by 0 bases, and 9 bases separated the two germline ends. This CDR3 contains 14 residues. CDR3 coding DNA: TGTGCCAGCAGGGGCCATGGCTCTGGAAACACCATATATTTT. Its protein product is CASRGHGSGNTIYF.

The chain has TRBV6-5 and TRBJ2-7; 11 nucleotides match TRBD1. Germline CDR1 is MNHEY and CDR2 is SVGAGI. CDR3 length: 15 residues. Trimming at V came to 4 bases and at J to 6 bases, leaving 8 bases not matched to a gene. In nucleotides, the CDR3 is TGTGCCAGCAGTTCTAACGGACAGGGGGCGAGCGAGCAGTACTTC. Its translation is CASSSNGQGASEQYF.

This clonotype was recorded a few times. The chain combines TRBV15 with TRBJ1-1; 8 bases line up with TRBD1. This CDR3 spans 15 amino acids. Germline CDR1 LNHNV, CDR2 YYDKDF (reference sequence). J gave up 5 bases and V 5 bases, and 10 bases lay outside the gene matches. The CDR3 DNA reads as TGTGCCACCAGCCCTAAAAACAGGGGGGGGACTGAAGCTTTCTTT. It yields the protein CATSPKNRGGTEAFF.

This clonotype was recorded at least ten times. The chain has TRBV6-2 or TRBV6-3 and TRBJ2-7, with TRBD2 matching 10 bases. Germline CDR1 is MNHEY and CDR2 is SVGEGT. This CDR3 comprises 15 residues. Losses at the gene ends were 2 bases for V and 2 bases for J; bases not matched to a gene: 3. The CDR3 DNA is TGTGCCAGCAGTTACGGACTAGCGGTTACCTACGAGCAGTACTTC. Translating gives CASSYGLAVTYEQYF.

This clonotype was found many times. J is TRBJ2-5 and V is TRBV28; 9 bases map to TRBD2. The CDR3 spans 15 residues. CDR1 and CDR2 from the germline V gene are MDHEN and SYDVKM. V dropped 6 bases and J dropped 2; count of bases not matched to a gene: 7. CDR3 DNA sequence: TGTGCCAGCAGAATAAGGACTAGCGCGCAAGAGACCCAGTACTTC. This translates into CASRIRTSAQETQYF.

The chain uses TRBV6-1 and TRBJ1-2; D gene unclear. V gave up 11 bases and J gave up 0 bases, with 10 bases separating them. Germline CDR1 MNHNS, CDR2 SASEGT. The CDR3 extends over 12 amino acids. The CDR3 bases are TGTGCCGTCCTACTCCCTAACTATGGCTACACCTTC. It codes for CAVLLPNYGYTF.

This clonotype occurred many times. V is TRBV24-1 and J is TRBJ1-5, with D unresolved. V was shortened by 3 bases and J by 0 bases, with 8 bases between the two germline ends. This CDR3 comprises 15 residues. Germline-derived CDR1 and CDR2 are KGHDR and SFDVKD. The DNA for the CDR3 is TGTGCCACCAGTGATGGCGCAGTTAGCAATCAGCCCCAGCATTTT. Its translation is CATSDGAVSNQPQHF.

This sequence joins TRBV20-1 and TRBJ1-1, with D possibly TRBD1 on 6 matching bases. CDR3 length: 15 residues. Germline assignment: CDR1 DFQATT and CDR2 SNEGSKA (reference sequence). Trimming cost V 1 base and J 1 base, with 13 bases left between them. The CDR3 reads CSARVPGEQNTEAFF. Written as DNA, the CDR3 is TGCAGTGCTAGAGTTCCAGGGGAGCAGAACACTGAAGCTTTCTTT.

V and J are TRBV24-1 and TRBJ2-1, with 9 bases that match TRBD1. Trimming at V came to 6 bases and at J to 5 bases, leaving 7 bases not matched to a gene. The germline V gene has CDR1 KGHDR and CDR2 SFDVKD. The CDR3 totals 15 residues. The CDR3: CATSTGTGQDNEQFF. In DNA, the CDR3 is TGTGCCACCAGTACCGGGACAGGGCAGGACAATGAGCAGTTCTTC.

This clonotype has ten or more counts. V gene TRBV27 combines with J gene TRBJ1-5, with TRBD1 matching over 7 bases. The CDR3 has 15 residues. Germline CDR1 is MNHEY and CDR2 is SMNVEV (reference sequence). The J segment lost 3 bases and the V segment lost 6 bases, leaving 8 bases of the junction unmatched. The CDR3 loop reads CASSRRTGNNQPQHF. The CDR3 nucleotides read TGTGCCAGCAGCAGGAGGACAGGTAACAATCAGCCCCAGCATTTT.

The table lists this clonotype with many counts. The chain links TRBV19 to TRBJ2-7, with 9 bases identical to TRBD1. V dropped 2 bases and J dropped 3; count of bases not matched to a gene: 5. Germline-derived CDR1 and CDR2 are LNHDA and SQIVND (reference sequence). The CDR3 is 15 amino acids. Here the CDR3 DNA reads TGTGCCAGTAGTATAAAACCGGGACAGGGCTACGAGCAGTACTTC. Its protein is CASSIKPGQGYEQYF.

The J gene is TRBJ1-5, the V gene TRBV15; D ambiguous. This CDR3 is built from 15 residues. V lost 0 bases and J lost 4, with 10 bases in between. CDR1 is LNHNV and CDR2 is YYDKDF in the germline V gene (reference sequence). In DNA, the CDR3 is TGTGCCACCAGCAGAGATTTACATCCTAATCAGCCCCAGCATTTT. It codes for CATSRDLHPNQPQHF.

This clonotype was counted many times. The rearrangement links TRBV2 to TRBJ1-1; D not certain. The CDR3 sequence is 14 residues long. Trimming cost V 0 bases and J 4 bases, with 9 bases left between them. Germline V gene lookup returns CDR1 SNHLY and CDR2 FYNNEI. The CDR3 nucleotides are TGTGCCAGCAGTGAAGCAGGGTGGGGCACTGAAGCTTTCTTT. Amino acid sequence: CASSEAGWGTEAFF.

The table lists this clonotype with many counts. This chain joins TRBV19 and TRBJ2-2, with a tentative D call TRBD1 (6 bases). V shed 5 bases and J shed 5 bases, with 12 bases lying between them. Germline V lookup: CDR1 LNHDA, CDR2 SQIVND (reference sequence). CDR3 length: 14 amino acids. Written as DNA, the CDR3 is TGTGCCAGTAGTCCAGGGGAGAGTACCGGGGAGCTGTTTTTT. Translated: CASSPGESTGELFF.